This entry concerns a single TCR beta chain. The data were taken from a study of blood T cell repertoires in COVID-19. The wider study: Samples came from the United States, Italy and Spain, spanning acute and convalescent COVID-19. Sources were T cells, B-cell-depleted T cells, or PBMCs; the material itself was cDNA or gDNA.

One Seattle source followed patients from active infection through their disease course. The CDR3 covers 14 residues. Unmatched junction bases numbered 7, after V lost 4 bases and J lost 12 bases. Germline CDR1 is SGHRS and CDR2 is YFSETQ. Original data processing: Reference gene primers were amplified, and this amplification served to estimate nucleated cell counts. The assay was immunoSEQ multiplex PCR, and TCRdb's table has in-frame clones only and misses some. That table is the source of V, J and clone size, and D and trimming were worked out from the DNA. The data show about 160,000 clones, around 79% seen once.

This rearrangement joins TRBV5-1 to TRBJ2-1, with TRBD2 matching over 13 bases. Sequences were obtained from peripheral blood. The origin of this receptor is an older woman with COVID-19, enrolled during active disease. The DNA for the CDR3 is TGCGCCAGCAGCCAAGGGACTAGCGGGAACAGGCAGTTCTTC. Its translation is CASSQGTSGNRQFF.